The 21 T cell receptor beta chains below all came from one sample that was sequenced in a study of blood T cell repertoires in COVID-19. Assay used: immunoSEQ multiplex PCR; TCRdb lists only in-frame clones, some missing. The data contain about 48,000 clones, around four fifths of them singletons. Sequences were obtained from peripheral blood. The receptors come from a man aged 40-55 years with acute or convalescent COVID-19.

V is TRBV3-1 (or the pseudogene TRBV3-2) and J is TRBJ2-7; a weak D match, TRBD2 (6 bases). V lost 4 bases and J lost 7, with 11 bases in between. The CDR3 spans 12 residues. In germline, CDR1 is LGHDT, CDR2 YNNKEL (reference sequence). CDR3: CASSRIGGEQYF. For the CDR3, the DNA is TGTGCCAGCAGCCGAATAGGAGGGGAGCAGTACTTC.

The chain has TRBV28 and TRBJ1-2; 7 positions match TRBD1. Germline-derived CDR1 and CDR2 are MDHEN and SYDVKM. The trim removed 5 bases at V and 4 bases at J, leaving 13 bases unmatched. This CDR3 spans 16 amino acids. CDR3 amino acids: CASSHRGATTIYGYTF. The CDR3, as DNA: TGTGCCAGCAGTCACAGGGGCGCCACCACAATCTATGGCTACACCTTC.

The J gene is TRBJ2-5, the V gene TRBV10-3; D possibly corresponds to TRBD2 (5 bases). The CDR3 sequence is 14 residues long. Germline CDR1 is ENHRY and CDR2 is SYGVKD. Trimming cost V 3 bases and J 1 base, with 9 bases left between them. This chain's CDR3 is CAISDARAQETQYF. The CDR3 DNA reads TGTGCCATCAGTGACGCGCGGGCCCAAGAGACCCAGTACTTC.

V and J are TRBV10-1 and TRBJ2-3; 10 bases agree with TRBD1. The CDR3 is 14 amino acids. Per the germline V gene, CDR1 is WNHNN and CDR2 is SYGVQD (reference sequence). Unmatched junction bases numbered 4, after V lost 6 bases and J lost 4 bases. The DNA of the CDR3 is TGCGCCAGCAGACCGGGACAGGGGTCAGATACGCAGTATTTT. Protein sequence: CASRPGQGSDTQYF.

The rearrangement joins TRBV7-2 to TRBJ1-4; no reliable D call. With 5 bases removed from V and 7 bases from J, the gap between germline ends came to 14 bases. The CDR3 extends over 14 amino acids. Germline V gene lookup returns CDR1 SGHTA and CDR2 FQGNSA. The CDR3 sequence: CASSPRWGGEKLFF. The CDR3 DNA reads TGTGCCAGCAGCCCCAGATGGGGAGGTGAAAAACTGTTTTTT.

The chain recombines TRBV11-2 with TRBJ2-2, with D unresolved. Per the germline V gene, CDR1 is SGHAT and CDR2 is FQNNGV. The CDR3 contains 16 residues. V was trimmed by 1 base and J by 2 bases, leaving 11 bases between them. CDR3 DNA: TGTGCCAGCAGCTTAGGCGACTCTCCAAACACCGGGGAGCTGTTTTTT. Protein: CASSLGDSPNTGELFF.

The rearrangement links TRBV29-1 to TRBJ2-2; a possible D gene is TRBD2 (6 bases). V was pared by 7 bases and J by 3 bases, with 9 bases between. This CDR3 has 12 residues. Per germline, CDR1 SQVTM and CDR2 ANQGSEA. CDR3 sequence reads: CSGGGDTGELFF. In nucleotides, the CDR3 is TGCAGCGGCGGCGGGGACACCGGGGAGCTGTTTTTT.

This chain joins TRBV6-1 and TRBJ2-7; a possible D gene is TRBD1 (5 bases). Trimming stripped 3 bases from V and 4 bases from J, with 16 bases between. Germline V gene sequence: CDR1 MNHNS, CDR2 SASEGT. The CDR3 spans 15 residues. CDR3 DNA sequence: TGTGCCAGCAGTGATATGGGGCACATGGGGTACGAGCAGTACTTC. Its protein product is CASSDMGHMGYEQYF.

The chain couples TRBV5-1 to TRBJ1-1, with D possibly TRBD1 on 6 matching bases. Germline CDR1 SGHRS, CDR2 YFSETQ. CDR3 length: 15 residues. The V and J ends lost 0 bases and 5 bases respectively, with 14 bases between them. The CDR3, as DNA: TGCGCCAGCAGCTTGGGGACAGCTTTCGGGACTGAAGCTTTCTTT. It specifies CASSLGTAFGTEAFF.

The rearrangement uses TRBV9 and TRBJ1-1, with a weak D call TRBD1 (6 bases). The CDR3 is 17 residues long. Trimming cost V 3 bases and J 4 bases, with 22 bases left between them. The germline V gene encodes CDR1 SGDLS and CDR2 YYNGEE. In DNA form, the CDR3 reads TGTGCCAGCAGCGCGAATCGGGACACCTCCTGGAGCACTGAAGCTTTCTTT. Protein sequence: CASSANRDTSWSTEAFF.

The count of this clone is one. The chain has TRBV2 and TRBJ2-5; TRBD2 aligns across 9 bases. Per the germline V gene, CDR1 is SNHLY and CDR2 is FYNNEI. The CDR3 covers 16 residues. Unmatched junction bases numbered 12, after V lost 6 bases and J lost 4 bases. Here the CDR3 DNA reads TGTGCCAGCAGCCTCCGGAAGACTAGCGGTCGAGAGACCCAGTACTTC. Encoded protein: CASSLRKTSGRETQYF.

This rearrangement joins TRBV24-1 to TRBJ2-1; 13 bases match TRBD2. CDR3 length equals 17 residues. Germline V gene sequence: CDR1 KGHDR, CDR2 SFDVKD. V dropped 4 bases and J dropped 1; count of bases not matched to a gene: 3. The CDR3 DNA sequence: TGTGCCACCAGTGAGTCGACTAGCGGGGGGTCCTACAATGAGCAGTTCTTC. This codes for CATSESTSGGSYNEQFF.

The chain combines TRBV7-2 with TRBJ1-4; a possible D gene is TRBD1 (5 bases). The CDR3 extends over 18 amino acids. Germline loops: CDR1 SGHTA, CDR2 FQGNSA. V was shortened by 1 base and J by 3 bases, with 18 bases between the two germline ends. The CDR3 loop reads CASSLDPLSGPSNEKLFF. The CDR3 DNA sequence: TGTGCCAGCAGCTTAGACCCCCTTTCAGGGCCGTCTAATGAAAAACTGTTTTTT.

The chain uses TRBV28 and TRBJ2-3; tentative D call: TRBD2 (7 bases). The CDR3 runs 15 residues. The V end lost 8 bases, the J end lost 2 bases, and 17 bases lay between the germline ends. Germline CDR1 reads MDHEN; CDR2 reads SYDVKM. CDR3 sequence (DNA): TGTGCCAGCGGAAGGGGGGGCTTAATCACAGATACGCAGTATTTT. Its translation is CASGRGGLITDTQYF.

This clone was observed a single time. The V call is TRBV3-1 (or the pseudogene TRBV3-2), the J call TRBJ1-2; TRBD1 is a possible D gene (6 bases). V dropped 2 bases and J dropped 0 bases, with 13 bases sitting between them. The CDR3 has 16 amino acids. Looked up from germline, CDR1 is LGHDT and CDR2 is YNNKEL (reference sequence). The CDR3 loop reads CASSQRTVSSNYGYTF. The CDR3 DNA follows: TGTGCCAGCAGCCAAAGGACAGTCTCCTCTAACTATGGCTACACCTTC.

CDR3 loop: CASSPDRERGGYTF. CDR3 nucleotides: TGCGCCAGCAGCCCTGACAGAGAACGAGGTGGCTACACCTTC. The genes are TRBV5-1 and TRBJ1-2; D possibly corresponds to TRBD1 (5 bases). The germline V gene has CDR1 SGHRS and CDR2 YFSETQ. V lost 4 bases to trimming and J lost 7 bases, with 17 bases between them. This CDR3 spans 14 amino acids.

The V call is TRBV19, the J call TRBJ2-5, with D possibly matching TRBD1 (5 bases). The length of the CDR3 is 14 residues. V was cut by 1 base and J by 8 bases, with 14 bases left in between. CDR1 and CDR2 (germline): LNHDA, SQIVND (reference sequence). In DNA form, the CDR3 reads TGTGCCAGTAGTATAGTATTGGACACGGCAACCCAGTACTTC. The encoded protein is CASSIVLDTATQYF. Combining the CDR3 with reference TRBV19 and TRBJ2-5 gives the whole variable domain DGGITQSPKYLFRKEGQNVTLSCEQNLNHDAMYWYRQDPGQGLRLIYYSQIVNDFQKGDIAEGYSVSREKKESFPLTVTSAQKNPTAFYLCASSIVLDTATQYFGPGTRLLVL.

This chain joins TRBV2 and TRBJ2-1; tentatively, D is TRBD2 (5 bases). V lost 11 bases to trimming and J lost 1 base, with 18 bases between them. Germline V gene sequence: CDR1 SNHLY, CDR2 FYNNEI. The CDR3 is 15 residues long. The CDR3 coding sequence is TGTGCCTGTCAATCTGAGTGGGAGTCCTACAATGAGCAGTTCTTC. It is translated as CACQSEWESYNEQFF.

This chain uses TRBV5-6 with TRBJ2-3, with 14 bases aligning to TRBD2. This CDR3 has 18 amino acids. Germline CDR1 SGHDT, CDR2 YYEEEE. Trimming cost V 4 bases and J 0 bases; bases outside gene matches: 7. The CDR3 DNA follows: TGTGCCAGCAGCCAAAGGCGACTAGCGGGGGGGAGCACAGATACGCAGTATTTT. Translated: CASSQRRLAGGSTDTQYF.

This chain uses TRBV5-1 with TRBJ1-1; 7 bases are shared with TRBD1. V shed 3 bases and J 6 bases; nucleotides not matched to a gene: 8. This CDR3 is 14 amino acids long. Germline V lookup: CDR1 SGHRS, CDR2 YFSETQ. DNA of the CDR3: TGCGCCAGCAGCTGGGGACAGCCCAGCTCTGAAGCTTTCTTT. Its translation is CASSWGQPSSEAFF.

V gene TRBV5-1 combines with J gene TRBJ2-5; 10 positions agree with TRBD1. This CDR3 spans 15 amino acids. Per germline, CDR1 SGHRS and CDR2 YFSETQ. J lost 5 bases, V lost 4 bases, and 8 bases had no gene match. CDR3 region: CASSQGDRGGETQYF. The CDR3 DNA reads as TGCGCCAGCAGCCAGGGGGACAGGGGAGGGGAGACCCAGTACTTC. The variable domain in full, completed from reference TRBV5-1 and TRBJ2-5, reads KAGVTQTPRYLIKTRGQQVTLSCSPISGHRSVSWYQQTPGQGLQFLFEYFSETQRNKGNFPGRFSGRQFSNSRSEMNVSTLELGDSALYLCASSQGDRGGETQYFGPGTRLLVL.